These 18 T cell receptor beta chains share one sample of origin, sequenced in a study of cytomegalovirus exposure and HLA in healthy donors. With 60 Vbeta and 13 Jbeta primers, the PCR was carried out. Generated by immunoSEQ multiplex PCR, the TCRdb table keeps only in-frame clones and is missing some. The sample yields roughly 76,000 clones, 75% to 90% seen once. The specimen was PBMCs. The source is a woman in her twenties or thirties in good health and CMV-seronegative.

The rearrangement uses TRBV19 and TRBJ2-6; tentative D call: TRBD1 (5 bases). The CDR3 has 16 residues. Germline CDR1 and CDR2: LNHDA and SQIVND (reference sequence). Trimming left V 4 bases short and J 2 bases short, with 12 bases between. Here the CDR3 DNA reads TGTGCCAGTAGTACCCTTGACAGTACTGGGGCCAACGTCCTGACTTTC. Its protein is CASSTLDSTGANVLTF. Based on the CDR3 plus reference TRBV19 and TRBJ2-6, the full variable domain is DGGITQSPKYLFRKEGQNVTLSCEQNLNHDAMYWYRQDPGQGLRLIYYSQIVNDFQKGDIAEGYSVSREKKESFPLTVTSAQKNPTAFYLCASSTLDSTGANVLTFGAGSRLTVL.

The chain links TRBV7-2 to TRBJ1-2, with 10 bases lining up with TRBD1. The CDR3 is 15 amino acids. V trimming: 1 base; J trimming: 3 bases; junction bases outside the gene matches: 2. The germline CDR1 and CDR2 sequences are SGHTA and FQGNSA. CDR3 protein: CASSLEGQGHYGYTF. The CDR3 DNA is TGTGCCAGCAGCTTAGAGGGACAGGGGCACTATGGCTACACCTTC. The complete variable domain, with remaining parts taken from reference TRBV7-2 and TRBJ1-2, reads GAGVSQSPSNKVTEKGKDVELRCDPISGHTALYWYRQSLGQGLEFLIYFQGNSAPDKSGLPSDRFSAERTGGSVSTLTIQRTQQEDSAVYLCASSLEGQGHYGYTFGSGTRLTVV.

This chain links TRBV7-3 with TRBJ2-3; 7 bases agree with TRBD1. J gave up 7 bases and V 2 bases, and 6 bases lay outside the gene matches. This CDR3 has 14 residues. Per the germline V gene, CDR1 is SGHTA and CDR2 is FQGTGA. DNA of the CDR3: TGTGCCAGCAGCTTAGTAGGGGGCGGAAATACGCAGTATTTT. The encoded protein is CASSLVGGGNTQYF.

The CDR3 region has the DNA TGTGCCAGCAGTGCATACCTAGCGCGGGAGATAGACAATGAGCAGTTCTTC. Translated, it gives CASSAYLAREIDNEQFF. V is TRBV6-1 and J is TRBJ2-1, with 7 bases aligning to TRBD2. V shed 4 bases, J shed 5 bases, and the junction held 14 bases outside the gene matches. This CDR3 is 17 amino acids long. The germline gives CDR1 MNHNS, CDR2 SASEGT.

The chain recombines TRBV5-1 with TRBJ2-2, with TRBD2 matching 15 bases. Germline CDR1 SGHRS, CDR2 YFSETQ. After removal of 3 bases from V and 0 bases from J, the junction contained 6 bases not matched to a gene. There are 19 residues in the CDR3. The CDR3 spells CASSWTGLAGGPNTGELFF. For the CDR3, the DNA is TGCGCCAGCAGCTGGACGGGACTAGCGGGAGGCCCGAACACCGGGGAGCTGTTTTTT.

The chain is built from TRBV6-6 and TRBJ2-7, with D uncertain. V was pared by 7 bases and J by 0 bases, with 16 bases between. This CDR3 has 15 amino acids. Looked up from germline, CDR1 is MNHNY and CDR2 is SVGAGI (reference sequence). CDR3 sequence (DNA): TGTGCCAGCATGGATTCTGGCGGAAACTCCTACGAGCAGTACTTC. This sequence encodes CASMDSGGNSYEQYF.

The chain is built from TRBV19 and TRBJ1-4, with D perhaps TRBD1 (6 bases). The CDR3 sequence is 16 residues long. CDR1 and CDR2 from the germline V gene are LNHDA and SQIVND (reference sequence). V was trimmed by 7 bases and J by 4 bases, leaving 19 bases between them. DNA for the CDR3: TGTGCCAGTACCCAGTCCCCGGGACACCTTAATGAAAAACTGTTTTTT. This gives the protein CASTQSPGHLNEKLFF. Complete variable domain (other parts from reference TRBV19 and TRBJ1-4): DGGITQSPKYLFRKEGQNVTLSCEQNLNHDAMYWYRQDPGQGLRLIYYSQIVNDFQKGDIAEGYSVSREKKESFPLTVTSAQKNPTAFYLCASTQSPGHLNEKLFFGSGTQLSVL.

This clone was observed a handful of times. The V call is TRBV6-6, the J call TRBJ2-7; TRBD1 agrees at 9 bases. The junction had 2 bases not matched to a gene; V was cut back by 6 bases and J by 5 bases. The CDR3 sequence is 12 residues long. Germline V gene data show CDR1 as MNHNY and CDR2 as SVGAGI (reference sequence). The CDR3 nucleotides read TGTGCCAGCAGCGGACAGGGGAACGAGCAGTACTTC. It encodes CASSGQGNEQYF.

The V gene is TRBV4-2, the J gene TRBJ2-1; no clear D gene. The CDR3 sequence is 16 residues long. The germline gives CDR1 LGHNA, CDR2 YNFKEQ. V was trimmed by 1 base and J by 6 bases, leaving 16 bases between them. The CDR3 region has the DNA TGTGCCAGCAGCCAAGCCTCTAGGCTACCCGGCAATGAGCAGTTCTTC. Its translation: CASSQASRLPGNEQFF.

This sequence joins TRBV5-1 and TRBJ2-7; 9 bases agree with TRBD2. Per germline, CDR1 SGHRS and CDR2 YFSETQ. This CDR3 has 15 residues. Trimming took 3 bases from V and 2 from J; bases not matched to a gene: 6. CDR3: CASSSILAGTYEQYF. The CDR3 nucleotides read TGCGCCAGCAGCTCGATCCTAGCGGGAACCTACGAGCAGTACTTC.

The CDR3 DNA sequence: TGTGCCAGCAAGGGAGAAAGCACAGATACGCAGTATTTT. Translated: CASKGESTDTQYF. The chain links TRBV2 to TRBJ2-3, with D maybe TRBD2 (5 bases). V lost 7 bases and J lost 0, with 8 bases in between. The CDR3 totals 13 residues. Germline values: CDR1 SNHLY, CDR2 FYNNEI.

The gene calls are TRBV7-2 and TRBJ2-7; D possibly corresponds to TRBD2 (6 bases). Trimming removed 7 bases from V and 2 bases from J, with 15 bases in between. Germline V gene sequence: CDR1 SGHTA, CDR2 FQGNSA. CDR3 length: 14 amino acids. CDR3 amino acids: CASMLEGGPYEQYF. In DNA, the CDR3 is TGTGCCAGCATGCTTGAGGGAGGCCCCTACGAGCAGTACTTC.

The V and J genes are TRBV30 and TRBJ2-5; D is ambiguous. The germline V gene has CDR1 GTSNPN and CDR2 SVGIG (reference sequence). Deletions cut 5 bases from V and 5 bases from J, with 15 bases between. The CDR3 is made up of 13 amino acids. The CDR3 loop reads CAWDAQVQETQYF. The CDR3, as DNA: TGTGCCTGGGACGCTCAGGTCCAGGAGACCCAGTACTTC. Together with reference TRBV30 and TRBJ2-5, the CDR3 gives the full variable domain: SQTIHQWPATLVQPVGSPLSLECTVEGTSNPNLYWYRQAAGRGLQLLFYSVGIGQISSEVPQNLSASRPQDRQFILSSKKLLLSDSGFYLCAWDAQVQETQYFGPGTRLLVL.

V gene TRBV5-6 combines with J gene TRBJ1-5; TRBD1 aligns across 7 bases. Germline CDR1 and CDR2: SGHDT and YYEEEE. With 0 bases clipped from V and 3 bases from J, the junction kept 12 bases outside the gene matches. This CDR3 comprises 18 residues. This chain's CDR3 is CASSLGTGDLSINQPQHF. As DNA, the CDR3 is TGTGCCAGCAGCTTGGGGACAGGCGACCTGTCCATCAATCAGCCCCAGCATTTT. The variable domain in full, completed from reference TRBV5-6 and TRBJ1-5, reads DAGVTQSPTHLIKTRGQQVTLRCSPKSGHDTVSWYQQALGQGPQFIFQYYEEEERQRGNFPDRFSGHQFPNYSSELNVNALLLGDSALYLCASSLGTGDLSINQPQHFGDGTRLSIL.

The V and J genes are TRBV19 and TRBJ1-5, with 7 bases identical to TRBD1. Losses at the gene ends were 3 bases for V and 11 bases for J; bases not matched to a gene: 10. The length of the CDR3 is 14 residues. The germline V gene encodes CDR1 LNHDA and CDR2 SQIVND (reference sequence). For the CDR3, the DNA is TGTGCCAGTAGTATTAGTGACAGGGAGTTTTCCCAGCATTTT. Protein product: CASSISDREFSQHF.

This clone was observed a single time. This rearrangement joins TRBV9 to TRBJ2-1, with 7 bases fitting TRBD2. After removal of 2 bases from V and 6 bases from J, the junction contained 8 bases not matched to a gene. This CDR3 contains 15 residues. Per germline, CDR1 SGDLS and CDR2 YYNGEE. The CDR3 region has the DNA TGTGCCAGCAGCGTTTTCCCGGGAGGTAGCAATGAGCAGTTCTTC. This codes for CASSVFPGGSNEQFF. The variable domain in full, with the rest retrieved from reference TRBV9 and TRBJ2-1, is DSGVTQTPKHLITATGQRVTLRCSPRSGDLSVYWYQQSLDQGLQFLIQYYNGEERAKGNILERFSAQQFPDLHSELNLSSLELGDSALYFCASSVFPGGSNEQFFGPGTRLTVL.

The CDR3 bases are TGTGCCAGCAGTCCCATGCGGGGGGGAAGCCAGCCCCAGCATTTT. Its translation is CASSPMRGGSQPQHF. The chain recombines TRBV27 with TRBJ1-5, with a weak D call TRBD1 (5 bases). This CDR3 spans 15 amino acids. Trimming shortened V by 5 bases and J by 7 bases, and 18 bases separated the two germline ends. Germline assignment: CDR1 MNHEY and CDR2 SMNVEV (reference sequence).

This clone has only one observation. This chain uses TRBV15 with TRBJ2-7; 10 bases map to TRBD1. With 1 base clipped from V and 5 bases from J, the junction kept 5 bases outside the gene matches. Germline V gene lookup returns CDR1 LNHNV and CDR2 YYDKDF (reference sequence). The CDR3 totals 15 residues. The CDR3 DNA follows: TGTGCCACCAGCAGAGTCCGGACAGGGGGTAACGAGCAGTACTTC. Translated: CATSRVRTGGNEQYF.